The subject of this entry is one TCR beta chain. The data are from a study of blood T cell repertoires in COVID-19. Study information: Sources were T cells, B-cell-depleted T cells, or PBMCs; the material itself was cDNA or gDNA.

Original processing methods: Counts of nucleated cells, estimated from reference gene primer amplification, were obtained. TCRdb's copy holds only in-frame clones and misses some; the assay was immunoSEQ multiplex PCR. V, J and clone size were drawn from that table, and D and trimming were deduced from the DNA. This sample has around 110,000 clones, with 82% found just once. The CDR3 has 12 amino acids. V was clipped by 3 bases and J by 8 bases, with 10 bases between them. CDR1 LNHDA and CDR2 SQIVND come from the germline V gene (reference sequence). The sequenced material came from peripheral blood. This chain connects TRBV19 to TRBJ1-2, with D perhaps matching TRBD1 (6 bases). This receptor was identified in a man aged 65 to 85 with acute or convalescent COVID-19. The CDR3 region is CASSMWGQGYTF. Written as DNA, the CDR3 is TGTGCCAGTAGTATGTGGGGACAAGGCTACACCTTC.